Here is one TCR beta chain with its context. The antigen remains undetermined. This CDR3 is also generated by other DNA sequences in the sample. The source of the sample is a study of beta chain features in type 1 diabetes. Study outcomes and limitations: Naive, central memory and Treg TCRB repertoires seemed to resemble each other more closely in patients than they did in healthy donors. Shorter TCRB CDR3s, moderately but significantly so, were found in Type 1 diabetes patients in all four CD4+ subsets.

The sequenced template was cDNA made from the entire isolated RNA. Around 3.5 million reads on average were seen across naive, central memory and regulatory T cell samples. The protocol was immunoSEQ multiplex PCR, while the TCRdb copy is restricted to in-frame clones and leaves out a portion. The profile shows under 150,000 clones, around 15% of them singletons. CD4+ naive, central memory, regulatory and stem cell-like memory cells were sorted via CD45RO/CCR7/CD25/CD127/CD95/CD27. Germline-derived CDR1 and CDR2 are SEHNR and FQNEAQ (reference sequence). Trimming shortened V by 3 bases and J by 4 bases, and 8 bases separated the two germline ends. This CDR3 region has 13 residues.

Sequences were obtained from central memory CD4+ T cells from blood. The genes are TRBV7-9 and TRBJ2-3; D is uncertain. The receptor comes from a man younger than 35 with type 1 diabetes. CDR3 in amino acids: CASSLGSADTQYF. The CDR3 DNA reads as TGTGCCAGCAGCTTGGGTTCAGCAGATACGCAGTATTTT. Supplemented by reference TRBV7-9 and TRBJ2-3, the full variable domain reads DTGVSQNPRHKITKRGQNVTFRCDPISEHNRLYWYRQTLGQGPEFLTYFQNEAQLEKSRLLSDRFSAERPKGSFSTLEIQRTEQGDSAMYLCASSLGSADTQYFGPGTRLTVL.